This T cell receptor beta chain was captured by sequencing in a study of cytomegalovirus exposure and HLA in healthy donors. General study results and limits: It was likely that a cluster of highly shared sequence variants was a sequencing artifact. The investigators catalogued 180 or so TCR beta chains as cytomegalovirus-associated.

A word on this clone: Antigen unknown.

The PCR was carried out with 60 Vbeta primers and 13 Jbeta primers. Only in-frame clones appear in the TCRdb table, and some are missing; sequencing was by immunoSEQ multiplex PCR. The sample includes over 100,000 clones, 76% seen only once; the top ten take 1.8%. The clonotype originates from a female donor in good health and CMV-seropositive. Material for sequencing was PBMCs.

The CDR3 bases are TGCAGCCTCCTTCGTCCGCCGGCAGATACGCAGTATTTT. Translating gives CSLLRPPADTQYF. The J gene is TRBJ2-3, the V gene TRBV29-1; D is unclear. This CDR3 region has 13 residues. Germline assignment: CDR1 SQVTM and CDR2 ANQGSEA. With 8 bases removed from V and 4 bases from J, the gap between germline ends came to 16 bases.